This paragraph covers one T cell receptor beta chain sequence. These data come from a study of blood T cell repertoires in COVID-19. The overall study: Researchers got acute and convalescent COVID-19 samples from the United States, Italy and Spain.

The table came from immunoSEQ multiplex PCR; TCRdb's copy has only in-frame clones and leaves some out. The sample lists about 250,000 clones; 88% were seen once. The germline V gene has CDR1 SGHVS and CDR2 FQNEAQ. Trimming removed 5 bases from V and 5 bases from J, with 15 bases in between. The CDR3 is made up of 14 amino acids. Input material: peripheral blood. This clonotype was sampled from a woman aged 40 to 50 who had recovered from COVID-19. This rearrangement joins TRBV7-8 to TRBJ2-5, with D maybe TRBD1 (6 bases). The CDR3 reads CASSPRTVRETQYF. The CDR3 region has the DNA TGTGCCAGCAGCCCCCGGACAGTACGGGAGACCCAGTACTTC.